This T cell receptor beta chain originates from a study of Graves' ophthalmopathy and Graves' hyperthyroidism. Whole-study results and caveats: Distinction of ophthalmopathy from stable hyperthyroidism by a 13-signature model reached approximately 88% sensitivity and more than 65% specificity. At about 69% sensitivity and approximately 74% specificity, the model predicted progression of the ophthalmopathy. Blood shared most expanded thyroid clonotypes above 0.001 frequency.

In its sample, this clonotype was seen many times. Its cognate antigen is unknown. Serum thyroxine and TRAb, along with clinical symptoms, thyroid ultrasound and orbital computed tomography, were what diagnosis relied on. Germline CDR1 reads MNHEY; CDR2 reads SVGAGI. V was clipped by 6 bases and J by 3 bases; unmatched bases: 5. This CDR3 has 14 residues. RNA transcripts served as template for amplifying TCR beta CDR3 sequences. Second-round multiplex PCR followed a first-round RT-PCR using HTBI primers. Each CDR3 protein is one row after TCRdb ran MiXCR on the multiplex PCR reads. This table has hundreds of thousands of distinct CDR3 sequences, approximately 15% appearing once.

The chain is built from TRBV6-5 and TRBJ2-4; 7 nucleotides line up with TRBD1. Sequencing input: blood. The TCR comes from a woman in her thirties with Graves' ophthalmopathy. The CDR3 sequence is CASSLRDSKNIQYF. DNA for the CDR3: TGTGCCAGCAGCCTCCGGGACAGCAAAAACATTCAGTACTTC.